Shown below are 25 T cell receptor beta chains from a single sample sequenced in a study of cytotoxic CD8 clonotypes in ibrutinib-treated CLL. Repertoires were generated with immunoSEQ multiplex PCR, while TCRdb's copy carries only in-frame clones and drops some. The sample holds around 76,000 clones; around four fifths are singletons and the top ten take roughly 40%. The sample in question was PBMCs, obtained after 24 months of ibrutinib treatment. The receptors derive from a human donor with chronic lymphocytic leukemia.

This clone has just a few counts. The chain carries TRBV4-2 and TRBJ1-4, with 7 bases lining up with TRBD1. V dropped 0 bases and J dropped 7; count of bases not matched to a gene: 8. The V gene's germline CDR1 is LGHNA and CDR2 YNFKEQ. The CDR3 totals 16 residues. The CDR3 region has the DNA TGTGCCAGCAGCCAAGAATGGACAGGAGCATCTGAAAAACTGTTTTTT. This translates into CASSQEWTGASEKLFF.

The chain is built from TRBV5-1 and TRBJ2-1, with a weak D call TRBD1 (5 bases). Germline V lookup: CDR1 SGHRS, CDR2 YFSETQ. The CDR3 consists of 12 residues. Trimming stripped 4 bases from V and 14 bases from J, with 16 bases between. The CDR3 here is CASSGDSSPEFF. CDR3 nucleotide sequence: TGCGCCAGCAGCGGAGACAGTTCCCCGGAGTTCTTC.

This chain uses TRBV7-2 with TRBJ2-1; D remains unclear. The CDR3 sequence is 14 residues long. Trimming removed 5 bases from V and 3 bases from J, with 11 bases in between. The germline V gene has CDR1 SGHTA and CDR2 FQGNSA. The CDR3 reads CASSLLGRYNEQFF. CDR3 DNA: TGTGCCAGCAGCCTTTTGGGCCGCTACAATGAGCAGTTCTTC.

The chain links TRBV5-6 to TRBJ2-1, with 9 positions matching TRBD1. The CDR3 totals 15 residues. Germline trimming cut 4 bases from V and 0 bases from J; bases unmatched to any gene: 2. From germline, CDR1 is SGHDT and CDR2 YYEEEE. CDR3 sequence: CASSVGQGSYNEQFF. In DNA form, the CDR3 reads TGTGCCAGCAGCGTGGGACAGGGCTCCTACAATGAGCAGTTCTTC.

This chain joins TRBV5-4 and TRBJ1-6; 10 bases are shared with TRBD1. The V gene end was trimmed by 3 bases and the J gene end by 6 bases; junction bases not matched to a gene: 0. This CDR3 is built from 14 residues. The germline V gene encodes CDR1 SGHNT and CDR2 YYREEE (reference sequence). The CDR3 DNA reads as TGTGCCAGCAGCTGGGACAGGGGTAATTCACCCCTCCACTTT. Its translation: CASSWDRGNSPLHF.

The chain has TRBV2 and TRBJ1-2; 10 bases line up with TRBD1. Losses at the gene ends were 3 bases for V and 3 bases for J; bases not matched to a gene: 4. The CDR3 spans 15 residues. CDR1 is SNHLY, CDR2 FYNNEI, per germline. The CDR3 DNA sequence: TGTGCCAGCAGTGAGGGGACAGGGGACCACTATGGCTACACCTTC. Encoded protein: CASSEGTGDHYGYTF. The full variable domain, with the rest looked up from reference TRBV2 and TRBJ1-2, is EPEVTQTPSHQVTQMGQEVILRCVPISNHLYFYWYRQILGQKVEFLVSFYNNEISEKSEIFDDQFSVERPDGSNFTLKIRSTKLEDSAMYFCASSEGTGDHYGYTFGSGTRLTVV.

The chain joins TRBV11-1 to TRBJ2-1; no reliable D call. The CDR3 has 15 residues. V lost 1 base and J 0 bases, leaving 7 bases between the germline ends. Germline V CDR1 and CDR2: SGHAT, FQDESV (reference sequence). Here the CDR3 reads CASSLGRSSYNEQFF. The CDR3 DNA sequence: TGTGCCAGCAGCTTAGGAAGGAGCTCCTACAATGAGCAGTTCTTC.

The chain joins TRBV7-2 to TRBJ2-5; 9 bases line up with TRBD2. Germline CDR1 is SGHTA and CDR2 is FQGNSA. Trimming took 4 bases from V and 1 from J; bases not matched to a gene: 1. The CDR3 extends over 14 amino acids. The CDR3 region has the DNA TGTGCCAGCAGCTCGACTAGCGGCCAAGAGACCCAGTACTTC. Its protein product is CASSSTSGQETQYF.

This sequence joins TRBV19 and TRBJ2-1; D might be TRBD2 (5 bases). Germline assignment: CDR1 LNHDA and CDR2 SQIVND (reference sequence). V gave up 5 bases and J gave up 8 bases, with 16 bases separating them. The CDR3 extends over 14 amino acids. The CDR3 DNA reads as TGTGCCAGTAGTCCCCGGGGTGATTCGGATGAGCAGTTCTTC. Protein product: CASSPRGDSDEQFF.

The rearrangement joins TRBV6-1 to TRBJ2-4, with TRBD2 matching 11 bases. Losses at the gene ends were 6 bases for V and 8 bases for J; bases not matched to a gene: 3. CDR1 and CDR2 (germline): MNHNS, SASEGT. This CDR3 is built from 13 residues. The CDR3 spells CASRTSGSDIQYF. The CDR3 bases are TGTGCCAGCAGAACTAGCGGGAGTGACATTCAGTACTTC.

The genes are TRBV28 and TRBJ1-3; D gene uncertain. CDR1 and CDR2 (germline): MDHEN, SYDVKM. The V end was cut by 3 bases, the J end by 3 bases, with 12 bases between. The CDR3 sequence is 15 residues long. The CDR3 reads CASSFRALYGNTIYF. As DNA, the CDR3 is TGTGCCAGCAGTTTTAGGGCCCTTTATGGAAACACCATATATTTT.

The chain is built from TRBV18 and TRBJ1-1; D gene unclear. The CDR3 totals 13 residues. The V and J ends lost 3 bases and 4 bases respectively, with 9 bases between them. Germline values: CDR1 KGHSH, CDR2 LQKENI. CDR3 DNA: TGTGCCAGCTCACCGGACCGGTTCACTGAAGCTTTCTTT. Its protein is CASSPDRFTEAFF.

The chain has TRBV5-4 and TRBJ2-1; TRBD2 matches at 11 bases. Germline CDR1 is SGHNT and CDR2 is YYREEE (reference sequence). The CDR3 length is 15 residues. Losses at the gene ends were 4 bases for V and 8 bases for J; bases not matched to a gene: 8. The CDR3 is CASSAPSGRSYEQFF. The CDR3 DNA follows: TGTGCCAGCAGCGCACCTAGCGGGAGGAGTTATGAGCAGTTCTTC.

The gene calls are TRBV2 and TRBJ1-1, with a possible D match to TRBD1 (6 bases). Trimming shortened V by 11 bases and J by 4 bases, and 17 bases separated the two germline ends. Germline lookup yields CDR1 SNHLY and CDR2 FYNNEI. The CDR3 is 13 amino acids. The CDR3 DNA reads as TGTGCCGGACAAAGGGACAAAGGCACTGAAGCTTTCTTT. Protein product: CAGQRDKGTEAFF.

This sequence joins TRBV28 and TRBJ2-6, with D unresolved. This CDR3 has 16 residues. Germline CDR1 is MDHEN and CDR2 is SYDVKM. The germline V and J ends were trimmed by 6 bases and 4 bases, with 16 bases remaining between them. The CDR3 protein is CASSPPGSAGANVLTF. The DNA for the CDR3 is TGTGCCAGCAGCCCCCCGGGTTCTGCCGGGGCCAACGTCCTGACTTTC.

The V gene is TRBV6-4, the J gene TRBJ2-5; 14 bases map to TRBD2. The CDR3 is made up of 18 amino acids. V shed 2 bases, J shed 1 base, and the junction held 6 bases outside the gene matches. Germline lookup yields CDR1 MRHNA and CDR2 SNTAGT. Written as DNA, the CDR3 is TGTGCCAGCAGTGACCCCGATGGGACTAGCGGGAGCCAAGAGACCCAGTACTTC. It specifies CASSDPDGTSGSQETQYF.

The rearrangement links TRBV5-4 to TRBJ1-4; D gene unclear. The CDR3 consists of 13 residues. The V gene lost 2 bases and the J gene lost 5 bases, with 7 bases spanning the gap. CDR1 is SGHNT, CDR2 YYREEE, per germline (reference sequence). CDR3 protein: CASSLLQNEKLFF. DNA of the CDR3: TGTGCCAGCAGCTTACTTCAGAATGAAAAACTGTTTTTT.

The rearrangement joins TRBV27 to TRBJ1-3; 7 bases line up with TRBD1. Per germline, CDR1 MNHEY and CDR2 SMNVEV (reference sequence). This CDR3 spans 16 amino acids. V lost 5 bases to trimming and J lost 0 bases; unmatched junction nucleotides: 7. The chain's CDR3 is CASSVGQPYSGNTIYF. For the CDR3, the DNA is TGTGCCAGCAGTGTGGGACAGCCTTACTCTGGAAACACCATATATTTT.

CDR3 protein: CAIRGTGLGEQYF. CDR3 in DNA: TGTGCCATCAGAGGGACAGGGCTGGGCGAGCAGTACTTC. V and J are TRBV10-3 and TRBJ2-7; 9 bases are a match to TRBD1. The CDR3 spans 13 residues. Germline trimming cut 6 bases from V and 6 bases from J; bases unmatched to any gene: 6. Germline CDR1 reads ENHRY; CDR2 reads SYGVKD.

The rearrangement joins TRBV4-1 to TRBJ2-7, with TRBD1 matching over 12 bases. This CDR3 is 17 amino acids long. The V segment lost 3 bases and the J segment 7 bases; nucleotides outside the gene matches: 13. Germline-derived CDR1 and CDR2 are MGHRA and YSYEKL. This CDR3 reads CASSHGTGGAGSREQYF. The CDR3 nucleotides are TGCGCCAGCAGCCATGGGACAGGGGGCGCGGGTTCGAGAGAGCAGTACTTC.

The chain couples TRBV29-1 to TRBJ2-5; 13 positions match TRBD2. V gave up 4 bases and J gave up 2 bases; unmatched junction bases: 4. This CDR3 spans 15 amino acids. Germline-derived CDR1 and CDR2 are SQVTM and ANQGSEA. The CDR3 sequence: CSVGTSGRRQETQYF. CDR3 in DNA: TGCAGCGTTGGGACTAGCGGGAGACGTCAAGAGACCCAGTACTTC.

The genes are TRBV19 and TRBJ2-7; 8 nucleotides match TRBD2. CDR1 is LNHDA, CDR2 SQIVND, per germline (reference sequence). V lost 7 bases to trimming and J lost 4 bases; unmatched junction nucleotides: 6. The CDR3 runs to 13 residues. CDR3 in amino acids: CASKGLGGYEQYF. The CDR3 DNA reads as TGTGCCAGTAAGGGACTAGGGGGATACGAGCAGTACTTC.

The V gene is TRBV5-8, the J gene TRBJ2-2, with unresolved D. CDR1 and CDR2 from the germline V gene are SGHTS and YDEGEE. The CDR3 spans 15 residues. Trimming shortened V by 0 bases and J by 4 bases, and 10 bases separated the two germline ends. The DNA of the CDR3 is TGTGCCAGCAGCTTGGGGGGAACGGGCACCGGGGAGCTGTTTTTT. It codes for CASSLGGTGTGELFF.

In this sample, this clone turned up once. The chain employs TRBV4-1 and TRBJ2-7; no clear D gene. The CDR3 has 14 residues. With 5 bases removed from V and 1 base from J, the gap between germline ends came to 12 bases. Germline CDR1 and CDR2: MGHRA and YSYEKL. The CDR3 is CASSSRLLSYEQYF. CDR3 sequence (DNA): TGCGCCAGCAGCTCGAGACTTTTGTCCTACGAGCAGTACTTC.

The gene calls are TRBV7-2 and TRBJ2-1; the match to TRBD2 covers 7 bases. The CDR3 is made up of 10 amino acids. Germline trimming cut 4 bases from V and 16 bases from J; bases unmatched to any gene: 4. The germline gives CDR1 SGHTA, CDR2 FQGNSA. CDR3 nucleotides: TGTGCCAGCAGCTATCCTAGCGGCTTCTTC. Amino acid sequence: CASSYPSGFF.